This record covers a single TCR beta chain. Its antigen is still unknown. The data were obtained in a study of type 1 and type 2 diabetes patients. Study overall: Samples came from type 1 diabetic, type 2 diabetic or nondiabetic people, recruited in China. Points from the study as a whole: Type 2 diabetes and control samples shared highly correlated V and J usage, averaging about 0.97.

Amplification started from genomic DNA. The TCR beta CDR3 region was amplified using 30 forward and 13 reverse primers. TCRdb reprocessed the multiplex PCR reads via MiXCR and lists one record per CDR3 protein. The repertoire holds more than 250,000 distinct CDR3 sequences, with approximately 50% as singletons. The CDR3 covers 15 residues. V shed 3 bases and J 5 bases; nucleotides not matched to a gene: 5. This TCR was sampled from a man aged 18 to 30 with type 2 diabetes. Sequencing input: peripheral blood mononuclear cells (PBMCs). This chain connects TRBV12-3 or TRBV12-4 to TRBJ2-1; TRBD2 matches at 9 bases. CDR3 loop: CASSFSLAGNNEQFF. The CDR3 region has the DNA TGTGCCAGCAGTTTTTCGCTAGCGGGAAACAATGAGCAGTTCTTC.